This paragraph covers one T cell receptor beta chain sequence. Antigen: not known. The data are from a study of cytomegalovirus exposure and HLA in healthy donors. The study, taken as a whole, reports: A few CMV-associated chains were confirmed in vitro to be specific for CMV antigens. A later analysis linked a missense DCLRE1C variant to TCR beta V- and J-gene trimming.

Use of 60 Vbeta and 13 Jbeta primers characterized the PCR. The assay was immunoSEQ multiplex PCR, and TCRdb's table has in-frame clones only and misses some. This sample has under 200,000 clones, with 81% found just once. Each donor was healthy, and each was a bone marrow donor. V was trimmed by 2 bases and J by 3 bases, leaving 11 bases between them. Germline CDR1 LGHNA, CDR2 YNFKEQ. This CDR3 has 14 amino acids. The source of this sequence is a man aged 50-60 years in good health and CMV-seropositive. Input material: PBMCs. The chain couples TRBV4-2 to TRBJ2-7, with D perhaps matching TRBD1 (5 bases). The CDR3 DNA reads TGTGCCAGCAGCCAAAGGGGCAGAAACTACGAGCAGTACTTC. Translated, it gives CASSQRGRNYEQYF.